One sample yielded the 17 T cell receptor beta chains listed below, sequenced in a study of T-cell memory formation after mild COVID-19 (dated by TCRdb to about 2021). Library creation used 5' RACE. The sequencer was an Illumina NovaSeq 6000. TCRdb itself trimmed the public reads at Q25 with fastp, ran MiXCR and retained productive beta chains. One record per CDR3 amino acid sequence lists the most common genes and DNA. The sample data list about 340,000 distinct CDR3 sequences, and around 15% of these were observed just once. Clones ranked in the top ten supply roughly 22% of the sample. The source material was PBMCs or a T cell subset sorted from them (not recorded which). These receptors originate from a man aged 18 to 30 who had mild COVID-19 (a few samples of this study predate the infection). The sample titles of this study are shuffled in the database, so cell type and time point are left out; the donor was told from shared clones.

The chain has TRBV6-1 and TRBJ1-6; possibly TRBD1 for D (5 bases). The germline CDR1 and CDR2 sequences are MNHNS and SASEGT. This CDR3 has 17 amino acids. V dropped 0 bases and J dropped 0 bases, with 9 bases sitting between them. As DNA, the CDR3 is TGTGCCAGCAGTGAAGCCGGGGGAAGCTCCTATAATTCACCCCTCCACTTT. This encodes CASSEAGGSSYNSPLHF.

The chain employs TRBV20-1 and TRBJ1-5; D uncertain. The V end lost 0 bases, the J end lost 6 bases, and 6 bases lay between the germline ends. The CDR3 totals 12 residues. Germline V gene sequence: CDR1 DFQATT, CDR2 SNEGSKA (reference sequence). CDR3 nucleotides: TGCAGTGCTAGAGAATATGGTCAGCCCCAGCATTTT. It specifies CSAREYGQPQHF.

The rearrangement uses TRBV4-3 and TRBJ1-6; D perhaps matches TRBD1 (5 bases). The germline V gene has CDR1 LGHNA and CDR2 YSLEER. The ends were cut back, 0 bases at V and 6 bases at J, with 6 bases in the middle. This CDR3 has 14 amino acids. The CDR3 region is CASSQEGLNSPLHF. The CDR3 bases are TGCGCCAGCAGCCAAGAGGGACTTAATTCACCCCTCCACTTT.

The rearrangement links TRBV9 to TRBJ2-2, with D tentatively TRBD1 (5 bases). Germline V gene sequence: CDR1 SGDLS, CDR2 YYNGEE. Trimming removed 1 base at V and 7 bases at J, with 20 bases between. The CDR3 runs to 17 residues. CDR3 nucleotides: TGTGCCAGCAGCGTACGTTCCAAAGGACAAAGCATCGGGGAGCTGTTTTTT. Its translation is CASSVRSKGQSIGELFF. Complete variable domain (other parts from reference TRBV9 and TRBJ2-2): DSGVTQTPKHLITATGQRVTLRCSPRSGDLSVYWYQQSLDQGLQFLIQYYNGEERAKGNILERFSAQQFPDLHSELNLSSLELGDSALYFCASSVRSKGQSIGELFFGEGSRLTVL.

This chain connects TRBV20-1 to TRBJ2-1, with TRBD2 identical over 10 bases. V lost 5 bases to trimming and J lost 7 bases; unmatched junction nucleotides: 11. Per germline, CDR1 DFQATT and CDR2 SNEGSKA (reference sequence). CDR3 length equals 15 residues. The CDR3 DNA is TGCAGTGCTCCGGTACATAGCGGGGGGCAGAATGAGCAGTTCTTC. Its translation: CSAPVHSGGQNEQFF.

The J gene is TRBJ1-4, the V gene TRBV6-5, with D possibly matching TRBD1 (5 bases). Germline V gene sequence: CDR1 MNHEY, CDR2 SVGAGI. This CDR3 is 14 amino acids long. Trimming took 7 bases from V and 3 from J, leaving 12 bases between them. The CDR3 sequence: CASKTDRANEKLFF. The CDR3 DNA is TGTGCCAGCAAAACAGACAGAGCTAATGAAAAACTGTTTTTT.

This clonotype has more than one count but fewer than ten. The rearrangement uses TRBV5-1 and TRBJ2-2; 11 bases align to TRBD1. Germline V lookup: CDR1 SGHRS, CDR2 YFSETQ. The CDR3 length is 17 residues. V lost 3 bases and J lost 2; bases outside the gene matches: 6. CDR3 residues: CASSYFGTGGNTGELFF. DNA for the CDR3: TGCGCCAGCAGCTATTTCGGGACAGGGGGTAACACCGGGGAGCTGTTTTTT.

The chain is built from TRBV6-5 and TRBJ1-4; unclear D gene. With 0 bases removed from V and 5 bases from J, the gap between germline ends came to 16 bases. This CDR3 contains 17 residues. CDR1 and CDR2 from the germline V gene are MNHEY and SVGAGI. CDR3 residues: CASSYSKIPGSNEKLFF. CDR3 bases: TGTGCCAGCAGTTACTCGAAAATTCCTGGGTCGAATGAAAAACTGTTTTTT.

The rearrangement links TRBV6-2 or TRBV6-3 to TRBJ1-5, with 7 positions matching TRBD1. Germline trimming cut 2 bases from V and 2 bases from J; bases unmatched to any gene: 3. Germline lookup yields CDR1 MNHEY and CDR2 SVGEGT. The CDR3 runs to 15 residues. CDR3: CASSYLTGGNQPQHF. DNA of the CDR3: TGTGCCAGCAGTTACCTTACAGGGGGCAATCAGCCCCAGCATTTT.

This clonotype was counted many times. This rearrangement joins TRBV5-5 to TRBJ2-6; D gene unclear. In germline, CDR1 is SGHKS, CDR2 YYEKEE (reference sequence). CDR3 length equals 15 residues. The ends were cut back, 3 bases at V and 1 base at J, with 8 bases in the middle. The CDR3 loop reads CASSSIRSGANVLTF. Written as DNA, the CDR3 is TGTGCCAGCAGCTCAATCCGGTCTGGGGCCAACGTCCTGACTTTC.

The chain has TRBV12-3 or TRBV12-4 and TRBJ2-1; the D gene is possibly TRBD1 (5 bases). Trimming removed 6 bases at V and 10 bases at J, with 10 bases between. The CDR3 has 11 amino acids. CDR3 nucleotide sequence: TGTGCCAGCAGCTTCCGACAGGAGCAGTTCTTC. It encodes CASSFRQEQFF.

This clonotype was seen repeatedly, ten times or more. The rearrangement joins TRBV6-5 to TRBJ2-7; 7 nucleotides agree with TRBD1. V shed 2 bases, J shed 6 bases, and the junction held 10 bases outside the gene matches. This CDR3 region has 15 residues. Germline CDR1 is MNHEY and CDR2 is SVGAGI. The CDR3 loop reads CASSYVGVGGSEQYF. The CDR3 nucleotides are TGTGCCAGCAGTTACGTAGGGGTAGGGGGCAGCGAGCAGTACTTC.

The chain couples TRBV7-3 to TRBJ1-2; TRBD1 matches at 7 bases. Germline lookup yields CDR1 SGHTA and CDR2 FQGTGA. The CDR3 extends over 14 amino acids. The V gene end was trimmed by 2 bases and the J gene end by 4 bases; junction bases not matched to a gene: 4. The CDR3 nucleotides are TGTGCCAGCAGCTTAGGAGGGGGCAGCTATGGCTACACCTTC. Protein product: CASSLGGGSYGYTF.

The J gene is TRBJ1-6, the V gene TRBV19; 8 bases map to TRBD1. The CDR3 is 16 residues long. The V segment lost 5 bases and the J segment 4 bases; nucleotides outside the gene matches: 7. The germline gives CDR1 LNHDA, CDR2 SQIVND (reference sequence). In nucleotides, the CDR3 is TGTGCCAGTAGTGCCCGCCGACAGGGGTATAATTCACCCCTCCACTTT. This sequence encodes CASSARRQGYNSPLHF.

The chain employs TRBV4-1 and TRBJ2-2; D not resolved. Trimming removed 0 bases at V and 5 bases at J, with 10 bases between. CDR1 is MGHRA and CDR2 is YSYEKL in the germline V gene. This CDR3 has 15 amino acids. The CDR3 loop is CASSQETRRTGELFF. CDR3 coding DNA: TGCGCCAGCAGCCAAGAAACTCGTAGAACCGGGGAGCTGTTTTTT.

This clonotype has just a few counts. In DNA, the CDR3 is TGTGCCAGCAGACCCTCTGGGGACCCGGGGGGCTACACCTTC. Protein product: CASRPSGDPGGYTF. The V and J genes are TRBV6-1 and TRBJ1-2; D is perhaps TRBD1 (5 bases). CDR3 length: 14 amino acids. Trimming cost V 6 bases and J 8 bases, with 19 bases left between them. Germline-derived CDR1 and CDR2 are MNHNS and SASEGT.

This clonotype was detected many times. CDR3 in DNA: TGTGCCAGCAGATCCACAGGGTGGGAGACCCAGTACTTC. Protein sequence: CASRSTGWETQYF. The chain combines TRBV6-5 with TRBJ2-5; TRBD1 might be the D (6 bases). With 6 bases removed from V and 5 bases from J, the gap between germline ends came to 13 bases. The CDR3 is 13 amino acids. CDR1 is MNHEY, CDR2 SVGAGI, per germline.